This is a list of T cell receptor beta chains from one sample in a study of blood T cells in healthy people across ages. TCRdb processed the 5' RACE reads anew with MiXCR; each CDR3 protein has one entry. The sample has some 700,000 distinct CDR3 sequences, about a fifth seen once. Material for sequencing was blood. Receptor source: a man aged 65 to 79 in good health. The CDR3 runs from the conserved cysteine through the conserved F or W. A D gene is named only where the DNA matches it firmly. Part of the rows lack a size; the others show once, few, many or a class for expanded clones.

j_gene: TRBJ2-3; d_gene: NA; abundance: NA; v_gene: TRBV11-2; CDR3aa: CAGSAGTPVRADTQYF; CDR3nt: TGTGCCGGCAGCGCCGGGACTCCGGTGAGGGCAGATACGCAGTATTTT
j_gene: TRBJ2-1; d_gene: TRBD2; abundance: few; v_gene: TRBV7-2; CDR3aa: CASSLASGTYDEQFF; CDR3nt: TGTGCCAGCAGCTTAGCTAGCGGGACCTACGATGAGCAGTTCTTC
j_gene: TRBJ2-1; d_gene: TRBD2; abundance: NA; v_gene: TRBV5-6; CDR3aa: CASSRGLAGVEQFF; CDR3nt: TGTGCCAGCAGCCGGGGACTAGCGGGAGTTGAGCAGTTTTTC
j_gene: TRBJ2-7; d_gene: TRBD1; abundance: NA; v_gene: TRBV28; CDR3aa: CASRKPGQGAWEQYF; CDR3nt: TGTGCCAGCAGGAAACCGGGACAGGGGGCTTGGGAGCAGTACTTC
j_gene: TRBJ2-3; d_gene: TRBD1; abundance: NA; v_gene: TRBV20-1; CDR3aa: CSASRDRPTDTQYF; CDR3nt: TGCAGTGCTAGCAGGGACAGACCCACAGATACGCAGTATTTT
j_gene: TRBJ2-5; d_gene: NA; abundance: many; v_gene: TRBV7-2; CDR3aa: CASSLIADPRETQYF; CDR3nt: TGTGCCAGCAGCTTAATAGCAGACCCAAGAGAGACCCAGTACTTC
j_gene: TRBJ1-5; d_gene: TRBD1; abundance: once; v_gene: TRBV3-1; CDR3aa: CASSEGTESNQPQHF; CDR3nt: TGTGCCAGCAGCGAAGGGACAGAAAGCAATCAGCCCCAGCATTTT
j_gene: TRBJ1-5; d_gene: TRBD1; abundance: NA; v_gene: TRBV7-9; CDR3aa: CASSLGTGDSNQPQHF; CDR3nt: TGTGCCAGCAGCTTAGGGACAGGGGATAGCAATCAGCCCCAGCATTTT
j_gene: TRBJ2-3; d_gene: NA; abundance: few; v_gene: TRBV27; CDR3aa: CASSRVGQARTDAQYF; CDR3nt: TGTGCCAGCAGCCGCGTAGGGCAGGCGCGCACAGATGCGCAGTATTTT
j_gene: TRBJ1-3; d_gene: TRBD1; abundance: NA; v_gene: TRBV25-1; CDR3aa: CATQPSTGTMGNTIYF; CDR3nt: TGTGCCACCCAGCCCTCGACAGGGACTATGGGAAACACCATATATTTT
j_gene: TRBJ2-7; d_gene: TRBD1; abundance: few; v_gene: TRBV5-5; CDR3aa: CASSPRGGQEFYEQYF; CDR3nt: TGTGCCAGCAGCCCCCGAGGGGGCCAGGAGTTCTACGAGCAGTACTTC
j_gene: TRBJ2-7; d_gene: NA; abundance: NA; v_gene: TRBV3-1; CDR3aa: CASSQLGNPYEQYF; CDR3nt: TGTGCCAGCAGCCAACTTGGGAACCCCTACGAGCAGTACTTC
j_gene: TRBJ1-2; d_gene: TRBD1; abundance: NA; v_gene: TRBV15; CDR3aa: CATSQGVLYGYTF; CDR3nt: TGTGCCACCAGCCAGGGGGTCCTATATGGCTACACCTTC
j_gene: TRBJ2-1; d_gene: NA; abundance: NA; v_gene: TRBV30; CDR3aa: CACGSGSMYEQFF; CDR3nt: TGTGCCTGCGGCAGCGGCAGTATGTATGAGCAGTTCTTC
j_gene: TRBJ1-2; d_gene: NA; abundance: few; v_gene: TRBV12-3/TRBV12-4; CDR3aa: CANSFSVANYGYTF; CDR3nt: TGTGCCAACAGTTTTTCAGTAGCTAACTATGGCTACACCTTC
j_gene: TRBJ2-5; d_gene: TRBD1; abundance: NA; v_gene: TRBV24-1; CDR3aa: CATSDRDRVVETQYF; CDR3nt: TGTGCCACCAGTGACCGTGACAGGGTTGTCGAGACCCAGTACTTC
j_gene: TRBJ1-1; d_gene: NA; abundance: few; v_gene: TRBV13; CDR3aa: CASSYRDPRTEAFF; CDR3nt: TGTGCCAGCAGCTACCGGGACCCGAGGACTGAAGCTTTCTTT
j_gene: TRBJ2-1; d_gene: NA; abundance: many; v_gene: TRBV12-3/TRBV12-4; CDR3aa: CASSPGWGYNEQFF; CDR3nt: TGTGCCAGCAGCCCCGGGTGGGGCTACAATGAGCAGTTCTTC
j_gene: TRBJ2-3; d_gene: NA; abundance: NA; v_gene: TRBV7-9; CDR3aa: CASWDTDTQYF; CDR3nt: TGTGCCAGCTGGGACACAGATACGCAGTATTTT
j_gene: TRBJ2-3; d_gene: NA; abundance: NA; v_gene: TRBV7-9; CDR3aa: CASTKGDSTDTQYF; CDR3nt: TGTGCCAGCACCAAGGGGGACTCTACGGATACGCAGTATTTT
j_gene: TRBJ2-1; d_gene: NA; abundance: NA; v_gene: TRBV6-2/TRBV6-3; CDR3aa: CASSRTWGSPSNEQFF; CDR3nt: TGTGCCAGCAGTCGGACTTGGGGGTCCCCTTCCAATGAGCAGTTCTTC
j_gene: TRBJ2-3; d_gene: NA; abundance: NA; v_gene: TRBV5-1; CDR3aa: CASSFGRGAADTQYF; CDR3nt: TGCGCCAGCAGCTTTGGACGGGGGGCGGCAGATACGCAGTATTTT
j_gene: TRBJ2-1; d_gene: TRBD2; abundance: few; v_gene: TRBV14; CDR3aa: CASSPLLAGSSNEQFF; CDR3nt: TGTGCCAGCAGCCCCTTACTAGCGGGGAGCTCGAATGAGCAGTTCTTC
j_gene: TRBJ1-2; d_gene: NA; abundance: few; v_gene: TRBV20-1; CDR3aa: CSAPGSFEAYGYTF; CDR3nt: TGCAGTGCCCCCGGGAGTTTCGAGGCCTATGGCTACACCTTC
j_gene: TRBJ1-2; d_gene: NA; abundance: few; v_gene: TRBV3-1; CDR3aa: CASNPTTGHYGYTF; CDR3nt: TGTGCCAGCAACCCAACGACGGGCCACTATGGCTACACCTTC
j_gene: TRBJ2-1; d_gene: NA; abundance: NA; v_gene: TRBV25-1; CDR3aa: CASRAESSYNEQFF; CDR3nt: TGTGCCAGCAGGGCGGAAAGCTCCTACAATGAGCAGTTCTTC
j_gene: TRBJ2-7; d_gene: NA; abundance: few; v_gene: TRBV28; CDR3aa: CASSLSGPEQYF; CDR3nt: TGTGCCAGCAGTTTATCCGGACCCGAGCAGTACTTC
j_gene: TRBJ1-5; d_gene: TRBD1; abundance: few; v_gene: TRBV20-1; CDR3aa: CSALSRGGNSNQPQHF; CDR3nt: TGCAGTGCCCTATCCAGGGGGGGGAATAGCAATCAGCCCCAGCATTTT
j_gene: TRBJ2-3; d_gene: NA; abundance: NA; v_gene: TRBV11-2; CDR3aa: CASSLSSLGLSTDTQYF; CDR3nt: TGTGCCAGCAGCTTATCCTCCCTGGGACTTAGCACAGATACGCAGTATTTT
j_gene: TRBJ2-2; d_gene: TRBD2; abundance: NA; v_gene: TRBV12-3/TRBV12-4; CDR3aa: CASSFVRGGAGELFF; CDR3nt: TGTGCCAGCAGTTTTGTTCGGGGGGGCGCCGGGGAGCTGTTTTTT
j_gene: TRBJ2-1; d_gene: NA; abundance: NA; v_gene: TRBV29-1; CDR3aa: CSVGAGSSSYNEQFF; CDR3nt: TGCAGCGTTGGGGCGGGATCGAGCTCCTACAATGAGCAGTTCTTC
j_gene: TRBJ2-1; d_gene: NA; abundance: few; v_gene: TRBV7-9; CDR3aa: CASSLGVTVNEQFF; CDR3nt: TGTGCCAGCAGCTTAGGGGTGACGGTTAATGAGCAGTTCTTC
j_gene: TRBJ1-1; d_gene: TRBD1; abundance: many; v_gene: TRBV12-3/TRBV12-4; CDR3aa: CASSTGTGSTEAFF; CDR3nt: TGTGCCAGCAGTACCGGGACAGGGAGTACTGAAGCTTTCTTT
j_gene: TRBJ2-3; d_gene: TRBD2; abundance: few; v_gene: TRBV7-3; CDR3aa: CASSSGAGGSTDTQYF; CDR3nt: TGTGCCAGCAGCTCTGGAGCGGGAGGGAGCACAGATACGCAGTATTTT
j_gene: TRBJ2-5; d_gene: NA; abundance: NA; v_gene: TRBV30; CDR3aa: CAWRTGVLGTQYF; CDR3nt: TGTGCCTGGAGAACCGGGGTTCTCGGGACCCAGTACTTC
j_gene: TRBJ2-5; d_gene: TRBD2; abundance: NA; v_gene: TRBV28; CDR3aa: CASSLPMAGEQYF; CDR3nt: TGTGCCAGCAGTTTACCAATGGCGGGGGAGCAGTACTTC
j_gene: TRBJ2-1; d_gene: TRBD1; abundance: NA; v_gene: TRBV11-2; CDR3aa: CASSLDGTVYNEQFF; CDR3nt: TGTGCCAGCAGCTTAGATGGGACAGTTTACAATGAGCAGTTCTTC
j_gene: TRBJ1-1; d_gene: NA; abundance: NA; v_gene: TRBV29-1; CDR3aa: CSVERMNTEAFF; CDR3nt: TGCAGCGTTGAACGGATGAACACTGAAGCTTTCTTT
j_gene: TRBJ2-1; d_gene: NA; abundance: few; v_gene: TRBV6-2/TRBV6-3; CDR3aa: CASRVLGSNNEQFF; CDR3nt: TGTGCCAGCAGGGTACTAGGATCCAACAATGAGCAGTTCTTC
j_gene: TRBJ1-5; d_gene: NA; abundance: once; v_gene: TRBV28; CDR3aa: CASSLIGKIAGGTDTQHF; CDR3nt: TGTGCCAGCAGTTTAATCGGGAAGATAGCGGGGGGAACAGATACGCAGCATTTT
j_gene: TRBJ2-1; d_gene: TRBD2; abundance: NA; v_gene: TRBV3-1; CDR3aa: CASSQDWERGKFDEQFF; CDR3nt: TGTGCCAGCAGCCAAGATTGGGAGCGGGGGAAGTTTGATGAGCAGTTCTTC
j_gene: TRBJ2-5; d_gene: TRBD1; abundance: NA; v_gene: TRBV29-1; CDR3aa: CSVALYAGQAVQETQYF; CDR3nt: TGCAGCGTTGCCCTCTATGCGGGACAGGCTGTACAAGAGACCCAGTACTTC
j_gene: TRBJ2-4; d_gene: TRBD1; abundance: NA; v_gene: TRBV6-6; CDR3aa: CATWDRKNIQYF; CDR3nt: TGTGCCACCTGGGACAGAAAAAACATTCAGTACTTC
j_gene: TRBJ2-5; d_gene: NA; abundance: few; v_gene: TRBV24-1; CDR3aa: CATSDRTHEETQYF; CDR3nt: TGTGCCACCAGTGATAGGACACACGAAGAGACCCAGTACTTC
j_gene: TRBJ2-4; d_gene: TRBD2; abundance: few; v_gene: TRBV20-1; CDR3aa: CSARGIGTSGSKQENIQYF; CDR3nt: TGCAGTGCTAGAGGCATCGGAACTAGCGGGAGTAAGCAGGAAAACATTCAGTACTTC
j_gene: TRBJ1-1; d_gene: NA; abundance: few; v_gene: TRBV10-3; CDR3aa: CAISEPRTGTKAFF; CDR3nt: TGTGCCATCAGTGAGCCAAGAACCGGGACAAAAGCTTTCTTT
j_gene: TRBJ2-1; d_gene: TRBD2; abundance: few; v_gene: TRBV18; CDR3aa: CASSPQPGTSGYNEQFF; CDR3nt: TGTGCCAGCTCACCACAACCAGGTACTAGCGGGTACAATGAGCAGTTCTTC
j_gene: TRBJ2-3; d_gene: TRBD2; abundance: NA; v_gene: TRBV6-1; CDR3aa: CASRPGTSGFTDTQYF; CDR3nt: TGTGCCAGCAGACCCGGGACTAGCGGGTTCACAGATACGCAGTATTTT
j_gene: TRBJ2-1; d_gene: NA; abundance: many; v_gene: TRBV20-1; CDR3aa: CSAQGAGMHEQFF; CDR3nt: TGCAGTGCTCAAGGGGCAGGTATGCATGAGCAGTTCTTC
j_gene: TRBJ2-5; d_gene: NA; abundance: NA; v_gene: TRBV6-1; CDR3aa: CASSLIPGSDLETQYF; CDR3nt: TGTGCCAGCAGCCTAATACCGGGATCAGATTTGGAGACCCAGTACTTC
j_gene: TRBJ2-5; d_gene: TRBD2; abundance: NA; v_gene: TRBV5-4; CDR3aa: CASQAGELIGVETQYF; CDR3nt: TGTGCCAGCCAAGCGGGAGAATTAATCGGAGTTGAGACCCAGTACTTC
j_gene: TRBJ2-1; d_gene: TRBD2; abundance: few; v_gene: TRBV6-4; CDR3aa: CASSDKKAGLNEQFF; CDR3nt: TGTGCCAGCAGTGACAAAAAAGCGGGGCTCAATGAGCAGTTCTTC